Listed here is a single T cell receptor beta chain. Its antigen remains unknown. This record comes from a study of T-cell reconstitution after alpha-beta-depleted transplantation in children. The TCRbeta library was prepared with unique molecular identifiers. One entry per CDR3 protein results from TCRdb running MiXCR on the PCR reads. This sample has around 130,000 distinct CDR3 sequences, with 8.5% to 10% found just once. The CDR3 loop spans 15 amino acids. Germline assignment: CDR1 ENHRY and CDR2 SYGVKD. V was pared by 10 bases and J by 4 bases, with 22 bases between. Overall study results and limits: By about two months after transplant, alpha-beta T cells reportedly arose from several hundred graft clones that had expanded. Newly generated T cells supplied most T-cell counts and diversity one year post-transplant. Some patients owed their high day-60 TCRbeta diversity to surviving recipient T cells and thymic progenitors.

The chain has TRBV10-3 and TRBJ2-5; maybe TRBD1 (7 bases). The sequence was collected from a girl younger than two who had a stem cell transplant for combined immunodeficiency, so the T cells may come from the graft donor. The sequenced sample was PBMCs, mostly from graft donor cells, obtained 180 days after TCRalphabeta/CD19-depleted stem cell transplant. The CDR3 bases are TGTGCCACCTCAGGGGGAGGAGGCACCGGAGAGACCCAGTACTTC. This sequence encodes CATSGGGGTGETQYF.